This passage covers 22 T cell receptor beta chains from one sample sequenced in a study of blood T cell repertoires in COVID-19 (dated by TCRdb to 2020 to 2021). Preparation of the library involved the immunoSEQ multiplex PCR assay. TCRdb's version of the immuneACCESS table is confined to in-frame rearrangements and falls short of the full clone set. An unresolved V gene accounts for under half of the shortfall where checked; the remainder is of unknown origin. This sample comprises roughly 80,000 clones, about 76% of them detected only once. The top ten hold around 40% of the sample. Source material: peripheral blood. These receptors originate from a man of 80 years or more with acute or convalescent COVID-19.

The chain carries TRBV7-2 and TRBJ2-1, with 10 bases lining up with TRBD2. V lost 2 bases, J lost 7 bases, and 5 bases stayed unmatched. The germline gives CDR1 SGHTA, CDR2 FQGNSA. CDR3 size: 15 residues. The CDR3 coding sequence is TGTGCCAGCAGCTTAATAGGACTAGCGGTTAATGAGCAGTTCTTC. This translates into CASSLIGLAVNEQFF.

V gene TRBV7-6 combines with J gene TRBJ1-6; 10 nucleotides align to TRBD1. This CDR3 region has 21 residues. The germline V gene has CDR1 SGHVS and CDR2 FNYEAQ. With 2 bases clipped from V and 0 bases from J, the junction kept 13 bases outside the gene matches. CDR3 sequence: CASSLIRGTGVESSYNSPLHF. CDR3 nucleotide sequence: TGTGCCAGCAGCTTAATCCGCGGGACAGGGGTAGAAAGCTCCTATAATTCACCCCTCCACTTT.

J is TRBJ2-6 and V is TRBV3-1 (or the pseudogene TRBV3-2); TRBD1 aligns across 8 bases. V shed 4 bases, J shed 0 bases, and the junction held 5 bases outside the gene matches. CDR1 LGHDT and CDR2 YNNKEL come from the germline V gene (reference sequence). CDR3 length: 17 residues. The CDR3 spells CASSRWDRSSGANVLTF. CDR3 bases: TGTGCCAGCAGCCGTTGGGACAGGAGCTCTGGGGCCAACGTCCTGACTTTC.

CDR3 protein: CASSLTGTSGIWEQYF. CDR3 sequence (DNA): TGTGCCAGCAGCTTGACCGGGACTAGCGGGATTTGGGAGCAGTACTTC. The chain joins TRBV7-2 to TRBJ2-7; 13 bases are a match to TRBD2. Germline CDR1 and CDR2: SGHTA and FQGNSA. V dropped 3 bases and J dropped 7; count of bases not matched to a gene: 9. The CDR3 contains 16 residues.

The CDR3 loop reads CASSFPWQGDTEAFF. The DNA for the CDR3 is TGTGCCAGCAGCTTCCCCTGGCAGGGTGATACTGAAGCTTTCTTT. This sequence joins TRBV7-8 and TRBJ1-1; the D gene is possibly TRBD1 (5 bases). Per germline, CDR1 SGHVS and CDR2 FQNEAQ. There are 15 residues in the CDR3. The V gene lost 3 bases and the J gene lost 5 bases, with 16 bases spanning the gap.

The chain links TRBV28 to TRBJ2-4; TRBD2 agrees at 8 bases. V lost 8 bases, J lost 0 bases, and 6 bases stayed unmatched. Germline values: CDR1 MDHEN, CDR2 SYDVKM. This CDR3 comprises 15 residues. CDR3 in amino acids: CASSPGGEAKNIQYF. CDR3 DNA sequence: TGTGCCAGCTCCCCCGGGGGGGAAGCCAAAAACATTCAGTACTTC.

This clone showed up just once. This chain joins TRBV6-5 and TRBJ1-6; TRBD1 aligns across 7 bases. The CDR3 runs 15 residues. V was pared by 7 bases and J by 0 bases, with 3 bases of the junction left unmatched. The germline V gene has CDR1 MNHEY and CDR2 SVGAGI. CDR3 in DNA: TGTGCCAGCACAGACAGGGCCTCCTATAATTCACCCCTCCACTTT. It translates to CASTDRASYNSPLHF.

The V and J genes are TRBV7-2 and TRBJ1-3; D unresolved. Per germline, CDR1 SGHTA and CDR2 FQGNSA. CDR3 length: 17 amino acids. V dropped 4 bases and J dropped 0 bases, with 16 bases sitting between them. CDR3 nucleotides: TGTGCCAGCAGCTCCCCACCTGGTTCTAGCTCTGGAAACACCATATATTTT. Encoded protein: CASSSPPGSSSGNTIYF.

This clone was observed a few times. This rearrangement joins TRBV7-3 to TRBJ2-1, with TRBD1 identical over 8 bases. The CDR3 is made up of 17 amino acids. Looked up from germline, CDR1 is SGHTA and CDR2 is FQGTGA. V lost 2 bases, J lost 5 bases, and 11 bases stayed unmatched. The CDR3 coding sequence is TGTGCCAGCAGCTTACACCCCGGACAGGGATTCGACAATGAGCAGTTCTTC. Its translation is CASSLHPGQGFDNEQFF.

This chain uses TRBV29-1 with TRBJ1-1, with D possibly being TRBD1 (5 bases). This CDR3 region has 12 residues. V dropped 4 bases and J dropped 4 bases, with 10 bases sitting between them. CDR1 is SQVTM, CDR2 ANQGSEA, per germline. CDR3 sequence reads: CSVVPTGTEAFF. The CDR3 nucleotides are TGCAGCGTTGTCCCCACAGGCACTGAAGCTTTCTTT.

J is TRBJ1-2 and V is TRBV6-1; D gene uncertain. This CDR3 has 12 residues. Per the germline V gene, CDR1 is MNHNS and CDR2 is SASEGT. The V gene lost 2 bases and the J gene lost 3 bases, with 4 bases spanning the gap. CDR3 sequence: CASSEYYYGYTF. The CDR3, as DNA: TGTGCCAGCAGTGAATATTACTATGGCTACACCTTC.

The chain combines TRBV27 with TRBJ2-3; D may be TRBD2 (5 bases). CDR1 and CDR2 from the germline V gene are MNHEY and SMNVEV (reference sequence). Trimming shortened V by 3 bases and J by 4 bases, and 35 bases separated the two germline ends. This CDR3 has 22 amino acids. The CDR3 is CASSFGSGRGSGPISRADTQYF. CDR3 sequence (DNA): TGTGCCAGCAGTTTCGGAAGCGGCCGAGGAAGCGGCCCCATAAGTAGGGCAGATACGCAGTATTTT.

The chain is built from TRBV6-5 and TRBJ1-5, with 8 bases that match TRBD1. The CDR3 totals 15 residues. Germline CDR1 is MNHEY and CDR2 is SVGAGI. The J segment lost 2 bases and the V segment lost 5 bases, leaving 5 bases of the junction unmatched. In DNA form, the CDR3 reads TGTGCCAGCAGTCTAGACAGGGGTGGCAATCAGCCCCAGCATTTT. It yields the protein CASSLDRGGNQPQHF.

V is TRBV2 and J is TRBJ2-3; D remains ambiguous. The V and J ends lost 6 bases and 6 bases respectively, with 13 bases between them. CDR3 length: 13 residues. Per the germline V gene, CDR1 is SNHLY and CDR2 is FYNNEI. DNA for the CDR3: TGTGCCAGCAGCGCCTATGCAGCGGATACGCAGTATTTT. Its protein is CASSAYAADTQYF.

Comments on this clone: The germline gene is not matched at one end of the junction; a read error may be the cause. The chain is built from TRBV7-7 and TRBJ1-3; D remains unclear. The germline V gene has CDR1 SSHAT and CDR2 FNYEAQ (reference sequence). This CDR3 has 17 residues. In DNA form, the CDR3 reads TGTGCTAGCAGCTTAGGCAGCGGAGCGGCATCTGGAAACACCATATATTTT. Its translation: CASSLGSGAASGNTIYF.

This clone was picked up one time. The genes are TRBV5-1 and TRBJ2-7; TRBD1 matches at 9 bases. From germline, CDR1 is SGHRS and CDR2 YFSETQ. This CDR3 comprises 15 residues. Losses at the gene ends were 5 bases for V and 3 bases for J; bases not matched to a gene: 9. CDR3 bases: TGCGCCAGCAGGCCGGGGACAGGGCCTCTCTACGAGCAGTACTTC. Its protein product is CASRPGTGPLYEQYF.

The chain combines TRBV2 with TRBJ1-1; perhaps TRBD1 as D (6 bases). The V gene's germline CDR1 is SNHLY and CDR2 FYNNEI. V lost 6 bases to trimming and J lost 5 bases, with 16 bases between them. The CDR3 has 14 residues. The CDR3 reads CASRPTGSGTEAFF. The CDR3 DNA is TGTGCCAGCAGGCCCACAGGGTCAGGAACTGAAGCTTTCTTT. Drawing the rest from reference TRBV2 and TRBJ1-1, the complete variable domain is EPEVTQTPSHQVTQMGQEVILRCVPISNHLYFYWYRQILGQKVEFLVSFYNNEISEKSEIFDDQFSVERPDGSNFTLKIRSTKLEDSAMYFCASRPTGSGTEAFFGQGTRLTVV.

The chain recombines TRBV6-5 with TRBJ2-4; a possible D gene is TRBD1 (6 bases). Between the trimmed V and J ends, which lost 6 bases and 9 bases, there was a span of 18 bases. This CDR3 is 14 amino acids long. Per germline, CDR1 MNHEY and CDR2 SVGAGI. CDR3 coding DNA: TGTGCCAGCAGACCCGGACAGTCCCTGGGCATTCAGTACTTC. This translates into CASRPGQSLGIQYF.

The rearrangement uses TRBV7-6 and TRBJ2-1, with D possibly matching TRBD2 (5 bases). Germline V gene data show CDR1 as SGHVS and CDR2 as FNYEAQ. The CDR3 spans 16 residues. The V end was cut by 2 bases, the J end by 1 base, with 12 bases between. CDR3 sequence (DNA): TGTGCCAGCAGCTTACTCGGGGTTAGGTCCTACAATGAGCAGTTCTTC. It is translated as CASSLLGVRSYNEQFF.

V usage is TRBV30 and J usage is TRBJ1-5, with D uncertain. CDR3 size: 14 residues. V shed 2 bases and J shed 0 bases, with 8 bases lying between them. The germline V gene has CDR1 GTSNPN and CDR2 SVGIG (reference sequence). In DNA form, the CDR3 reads TGTGCCTGGAGTTCTTATATTAGCAATCAGCCCCAGCATTTT. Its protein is CAWSSYISNQPQHF.

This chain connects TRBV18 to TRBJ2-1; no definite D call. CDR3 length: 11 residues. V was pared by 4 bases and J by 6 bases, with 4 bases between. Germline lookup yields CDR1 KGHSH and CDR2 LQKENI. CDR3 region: CASSLLNEQFF. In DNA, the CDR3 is TGTGCCAGCTCACTCCTCAATGAGCAGTTCTTC.

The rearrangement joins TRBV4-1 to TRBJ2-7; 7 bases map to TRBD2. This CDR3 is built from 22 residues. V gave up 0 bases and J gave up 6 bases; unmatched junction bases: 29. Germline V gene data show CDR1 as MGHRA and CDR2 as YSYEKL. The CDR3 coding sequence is TGCGCCAGCAGCCAAGATATTTCTCGATTGCGGTTTGGAGACCGGAGGGAGGGCGAGCAGTACTTC. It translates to CASSQDISRLRFGDRREGEQYF.